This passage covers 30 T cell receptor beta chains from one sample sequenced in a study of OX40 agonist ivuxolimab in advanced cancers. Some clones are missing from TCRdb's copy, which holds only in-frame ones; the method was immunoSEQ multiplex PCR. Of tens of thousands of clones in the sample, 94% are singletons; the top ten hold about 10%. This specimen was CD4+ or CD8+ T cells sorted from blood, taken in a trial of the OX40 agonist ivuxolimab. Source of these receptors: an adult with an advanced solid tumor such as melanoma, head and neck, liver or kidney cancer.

The CDR3 region has the DNA TGCGCCAGCAGCTTGGAAGGAATCAACTCCTACGAGCAGTACTTC. It encodes CASSLEGINSYEQYF. The chain combines TRBV5-1 with TRBJ2-7, with D unclear. V lost 0 bases, J lost 0 bases, and 10 bases lay in between. The CDR3 spans 15 residues. Germline-derived CDR1 and CDR2 are SGHRS and YFSETQ. The variable domain in full, completed from reference TRBV5-1 and TRBJ2-7, reads KAGVTQTPRYLIKTRGQQVTLSCSPISGHRSVSWYQQTPGQGLQFLFEYFSETQRNKGNFPGRFSGRQFSNSRSEMNVSTLELGDSALYLCASSLEGINSYEQYFGPGTRLTVT.

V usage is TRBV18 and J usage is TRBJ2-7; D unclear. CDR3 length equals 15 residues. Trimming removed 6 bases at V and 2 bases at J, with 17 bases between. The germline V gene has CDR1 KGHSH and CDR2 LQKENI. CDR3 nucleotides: TGTGCCAGCTCGCCCCCAAACACTCCCCCCTACGAGCAGTACTTC. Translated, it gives CASSPPNTPPYEQYF.

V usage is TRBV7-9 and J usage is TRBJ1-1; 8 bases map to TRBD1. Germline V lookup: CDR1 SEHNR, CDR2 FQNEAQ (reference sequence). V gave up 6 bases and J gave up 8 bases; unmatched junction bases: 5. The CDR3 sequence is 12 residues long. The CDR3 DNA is TGTGCCAGCAGTTCTAGACAGGGGGAAGCTTTCTTT. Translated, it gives CASSSRQGEAFF.

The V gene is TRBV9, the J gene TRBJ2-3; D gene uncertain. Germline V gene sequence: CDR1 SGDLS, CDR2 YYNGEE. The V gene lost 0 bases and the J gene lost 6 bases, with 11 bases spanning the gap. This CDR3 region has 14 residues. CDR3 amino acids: CASSVEGSGDTQYF. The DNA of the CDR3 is TGTGCCAGCAGCGTAGAGGGTAGTGGCGATACGCAGTATTTT.

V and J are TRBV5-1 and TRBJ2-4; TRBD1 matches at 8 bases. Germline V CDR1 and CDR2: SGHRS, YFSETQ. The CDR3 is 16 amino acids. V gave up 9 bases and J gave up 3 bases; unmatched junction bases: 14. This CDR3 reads CATSPTGAGVKNIQYF. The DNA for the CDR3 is TGCGCCACTTCCCCGACAGGGGCTGGGGTCAAAAACATTCAGTACTTC.

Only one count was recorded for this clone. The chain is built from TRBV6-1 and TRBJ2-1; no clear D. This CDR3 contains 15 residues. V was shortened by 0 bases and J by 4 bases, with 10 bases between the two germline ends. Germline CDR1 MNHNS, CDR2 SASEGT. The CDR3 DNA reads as TGTGCCAGCAGTGAAGCTATAAGGTTATACAATGAGCAGTTCTTC. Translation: CASSEAIRLYNEQFF.

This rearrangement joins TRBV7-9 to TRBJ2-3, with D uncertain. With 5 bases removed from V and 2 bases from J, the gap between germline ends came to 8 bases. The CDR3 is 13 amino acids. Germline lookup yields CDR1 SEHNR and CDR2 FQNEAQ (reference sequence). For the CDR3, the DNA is TGTGCCAGCAGCCCCGTAGACACAGATACGCAGTATTTT. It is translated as CASSPVDTDTQYF. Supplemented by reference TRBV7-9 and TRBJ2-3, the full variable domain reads DTGVSQNPRHKITKRGQNVTFRCDPISEHNRLYWYRQTLGQGPEFLTYFQNEAQLEKSRLLSDRFSAERPKGSFSTLEIQRTEQGDSAMYLCASSPVDTDTQYFGPGTRLTVL.

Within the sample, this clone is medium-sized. CDR3 region: CASSLTASSGYEQYF. As DNA, the CDR3 is TGTGCCAGCAGTTTAACGGCATCGTCAGGCTACGAGCAGTACTTC. The chain employs TRBV27 and TRBJ2-7; no clear D gene. The germline V and J ends were trimmed by 2 bases and 3 bases, with 14 bases remaining between them. This CDR3 region has 15 residues. The germline CDR1 and CDR2 sequences are MNHEY and SMNVEV (reference sequence).

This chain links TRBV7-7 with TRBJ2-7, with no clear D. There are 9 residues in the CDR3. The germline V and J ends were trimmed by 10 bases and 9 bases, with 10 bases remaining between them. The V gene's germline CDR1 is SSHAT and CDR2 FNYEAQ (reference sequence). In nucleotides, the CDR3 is TGTGCCACCCCCGCTGGGCAGTACTTC. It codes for CATPAGQYF.

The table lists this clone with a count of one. DNA of the CDR3: TGTGCCAGCAGCTGGACCGTCGGGACAGGGTACAATGAGCAGTTCTTC. Its protein product is CASSWTVGTGYNEQFF. The chain joins TRBV5-6 to TRBJ2-1, with 9 bases matching TRBD1. Germline assignment: CDR1 SGHDT and CDR2 YYEEEE. J was trimmed by 4 bases and V by 3 bases; bases with no gene match: 8. The CDR3 consists of 16 residues.

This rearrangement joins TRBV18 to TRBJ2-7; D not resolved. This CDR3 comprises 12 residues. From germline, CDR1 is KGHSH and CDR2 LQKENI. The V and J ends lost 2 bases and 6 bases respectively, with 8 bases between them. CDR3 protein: CASSPTTAEQYF. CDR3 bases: TGTGCCAGCTCACCAACCACGGCCGAGCAGTACTTC.

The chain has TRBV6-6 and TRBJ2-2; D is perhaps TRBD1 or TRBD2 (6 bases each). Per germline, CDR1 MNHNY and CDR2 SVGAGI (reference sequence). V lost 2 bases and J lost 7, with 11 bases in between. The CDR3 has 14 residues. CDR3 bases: TGTGCCAGCAGTTACGGAGGGGGAGTCGGGGAGCTGTTTTTT. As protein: CASSYGGGVGELFF.

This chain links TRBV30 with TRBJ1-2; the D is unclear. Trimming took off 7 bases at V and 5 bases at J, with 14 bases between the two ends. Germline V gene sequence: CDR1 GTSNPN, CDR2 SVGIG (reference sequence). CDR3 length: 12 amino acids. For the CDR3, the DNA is TGTGCCTCTCCGGCAGGCTATTATGGCTACACCTTC. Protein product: CASPAGYYGYTF.

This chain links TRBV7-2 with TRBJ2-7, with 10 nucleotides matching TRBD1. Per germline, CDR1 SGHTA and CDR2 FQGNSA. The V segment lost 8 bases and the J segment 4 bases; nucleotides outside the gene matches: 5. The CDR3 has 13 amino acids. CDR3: CASRDRGIYEQYF. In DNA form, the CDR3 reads TGTGCCAGCCGGGACAGGGGTATTTACGAGCAGTACTTC. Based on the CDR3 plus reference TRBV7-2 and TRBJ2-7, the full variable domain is GAGVSQSPSNKVTEKGKDVELRCDPISGHTALYWYRQSLGQGLEFLIYFQGNSAPDKSGLPSDRFSAERTGGSVSTLTIQRTQQEDSAVYLCASRDRGIYEQYFGPGTRLTVT.

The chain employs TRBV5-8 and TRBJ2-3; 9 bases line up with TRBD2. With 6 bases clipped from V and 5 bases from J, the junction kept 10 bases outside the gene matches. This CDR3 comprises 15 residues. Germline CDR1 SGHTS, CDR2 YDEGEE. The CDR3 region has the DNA TGTGCCAGCACCCAGGCGGGAGGGCCGAAAGATACGCAGTATTTT. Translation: CASTQAGGPKDTQYF.

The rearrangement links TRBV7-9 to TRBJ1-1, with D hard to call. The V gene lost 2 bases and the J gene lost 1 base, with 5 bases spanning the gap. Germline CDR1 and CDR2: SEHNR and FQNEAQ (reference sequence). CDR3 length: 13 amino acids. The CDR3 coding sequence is TGTGCCAGCAGCTTAAATGGGAACACTGAAGCTTTCTTT. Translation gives CASSLNGNTEAFF.

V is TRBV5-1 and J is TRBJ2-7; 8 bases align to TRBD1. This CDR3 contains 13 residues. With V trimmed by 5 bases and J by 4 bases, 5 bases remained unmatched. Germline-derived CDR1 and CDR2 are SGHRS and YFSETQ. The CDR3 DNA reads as TGCGCCAGCAGGGTAGGACAGGGTTACGAGCAGTACTTC. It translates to CASRVGQGYEQYF.

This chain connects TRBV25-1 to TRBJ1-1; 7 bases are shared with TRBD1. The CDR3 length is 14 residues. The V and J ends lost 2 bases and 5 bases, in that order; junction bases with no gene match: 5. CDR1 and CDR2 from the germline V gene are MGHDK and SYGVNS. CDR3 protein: CASSEVRGLTEAFF. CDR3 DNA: TGTGCCAGCAGTGAAGTCAGGGGGTTGACTGAAGCTTTCTTT.

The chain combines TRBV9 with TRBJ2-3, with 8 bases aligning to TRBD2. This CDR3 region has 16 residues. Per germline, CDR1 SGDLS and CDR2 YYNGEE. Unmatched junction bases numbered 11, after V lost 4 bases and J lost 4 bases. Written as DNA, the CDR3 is TGTGCCAGCAGCCCGGGAACTAGCGGTTTTTCAGATACGCAGTATTTT. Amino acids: CASSPGTSGFSDTQYF.

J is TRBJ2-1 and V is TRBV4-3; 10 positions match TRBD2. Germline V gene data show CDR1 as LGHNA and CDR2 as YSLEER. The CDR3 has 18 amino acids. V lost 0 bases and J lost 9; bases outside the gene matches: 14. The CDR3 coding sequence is TGCGCCAGCAGCCAAGAATTATTGTTGGGGACTAGCGAGGGTGAGCAGTTCTTC. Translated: CASSQELLLGTSEGEQFF.

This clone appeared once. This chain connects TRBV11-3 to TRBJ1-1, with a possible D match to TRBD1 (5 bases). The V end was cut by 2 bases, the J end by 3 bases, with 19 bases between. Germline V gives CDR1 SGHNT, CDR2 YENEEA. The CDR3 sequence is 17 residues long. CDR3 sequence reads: CASSLPRPAGLDTEAFF. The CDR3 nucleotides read TGTGCCAGCAGCTTACCCCGCCCGGCAGGGTTGGACACTGAAGCTTTCTTT.

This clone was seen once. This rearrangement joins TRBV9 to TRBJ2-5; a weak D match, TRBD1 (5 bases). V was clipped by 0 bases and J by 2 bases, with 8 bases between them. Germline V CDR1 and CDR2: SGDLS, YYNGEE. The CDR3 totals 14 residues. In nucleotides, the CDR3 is TGTGCCAGCAGCGTAGCAGGGTCTCAAGAGACCCAGTACTTC. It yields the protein CASSVAGSQETQYF.

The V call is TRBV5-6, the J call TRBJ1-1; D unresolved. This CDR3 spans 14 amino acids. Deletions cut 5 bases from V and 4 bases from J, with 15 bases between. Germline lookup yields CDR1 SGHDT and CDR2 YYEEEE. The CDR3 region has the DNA TGTGCCAGCAGTTACCTAAGTCGGGGCACTGAAGCTTTCTTT. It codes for CASSYLSRGTEAFF. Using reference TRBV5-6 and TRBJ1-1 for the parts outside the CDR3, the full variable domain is DAGVTQSPTHLIKTRGQQVTLRCSPKSGHDTVSWYQQALGQGPQFIFQYYEEEERQRGNFPDRFSGHQFPNYSSELNVNALLLGDSALYLCASSYLSRGTEAFFGQGTRLTVV.

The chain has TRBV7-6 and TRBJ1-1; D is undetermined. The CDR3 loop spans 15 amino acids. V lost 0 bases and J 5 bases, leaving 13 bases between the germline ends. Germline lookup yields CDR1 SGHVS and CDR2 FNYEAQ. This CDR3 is CASSLAQAVRTEAFF. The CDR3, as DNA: TGTGCCAGCAGCTTAGCCCAGGCGGTCCGGACTGAAGCTTTCTTT.

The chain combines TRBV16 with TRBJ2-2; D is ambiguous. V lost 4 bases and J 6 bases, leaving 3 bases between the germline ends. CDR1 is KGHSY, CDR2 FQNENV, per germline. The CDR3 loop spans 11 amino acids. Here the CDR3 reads CASSRAGELFF. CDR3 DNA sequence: TGTGCCAGCAGCCGGGCCGGGGAGCTGTTTTTT.

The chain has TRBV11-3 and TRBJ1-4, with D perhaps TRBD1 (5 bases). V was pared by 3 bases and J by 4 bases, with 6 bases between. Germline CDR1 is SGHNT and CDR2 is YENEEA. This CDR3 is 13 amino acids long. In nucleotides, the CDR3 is TGTGCCAGCAGCTTCGACAGTAATGAAAAACTGTTTTTT. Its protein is CASSFDSNEKLFF.

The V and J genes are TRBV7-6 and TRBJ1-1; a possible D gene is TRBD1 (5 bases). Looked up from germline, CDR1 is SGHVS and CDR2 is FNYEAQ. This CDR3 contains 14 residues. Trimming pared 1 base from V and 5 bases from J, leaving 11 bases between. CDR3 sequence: CASSLDVGGTEAFF. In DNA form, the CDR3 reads TGTGCCAGCAGCTTAGACGTGGGGGGAACTGAAGCTTTCTTT.

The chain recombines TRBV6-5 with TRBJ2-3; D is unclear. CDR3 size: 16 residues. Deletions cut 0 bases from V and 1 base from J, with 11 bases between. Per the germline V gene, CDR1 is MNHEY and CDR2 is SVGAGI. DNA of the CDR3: TGTGCCAGCAGTTACTCATCTGGGATGGGCACAGATACGCAGTATTTT. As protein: CASSYSSGMGTDTQYF.

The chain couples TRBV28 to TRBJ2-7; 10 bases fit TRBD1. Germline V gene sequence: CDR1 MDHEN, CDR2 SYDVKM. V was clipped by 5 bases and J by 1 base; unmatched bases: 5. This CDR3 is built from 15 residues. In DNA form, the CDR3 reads TGTGCCAGCAGTCCGACAGGGGGCATGTCCTACGAGCAGTACTTC. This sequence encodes CASSPTGGMSYEQYF.

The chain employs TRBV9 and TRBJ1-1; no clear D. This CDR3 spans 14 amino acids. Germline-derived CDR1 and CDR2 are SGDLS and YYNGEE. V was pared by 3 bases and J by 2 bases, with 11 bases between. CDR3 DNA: TGTGCCAGCAGCGCAACCGGGTTAAACACTGAAGCTTTCTTT. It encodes CASSATGLNTEAFF.